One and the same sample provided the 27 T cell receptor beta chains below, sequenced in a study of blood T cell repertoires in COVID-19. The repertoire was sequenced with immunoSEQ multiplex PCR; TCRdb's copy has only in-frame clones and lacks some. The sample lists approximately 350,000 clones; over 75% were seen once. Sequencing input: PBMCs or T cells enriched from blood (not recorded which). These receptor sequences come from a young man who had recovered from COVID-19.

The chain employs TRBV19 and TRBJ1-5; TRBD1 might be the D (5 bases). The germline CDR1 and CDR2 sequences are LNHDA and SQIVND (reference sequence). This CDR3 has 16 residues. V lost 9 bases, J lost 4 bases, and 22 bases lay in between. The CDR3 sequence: CASPQGVQPLNQPQHF. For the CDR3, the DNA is TGTGCCAGCCCCCAGGGCGTGCAGCCGCTAAATCAGCCCCAGCATTTT.

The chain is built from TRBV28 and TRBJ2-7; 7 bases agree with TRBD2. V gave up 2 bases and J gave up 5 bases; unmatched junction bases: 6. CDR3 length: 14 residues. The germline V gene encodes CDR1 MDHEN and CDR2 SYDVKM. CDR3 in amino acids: CASSLKGGRDEQYF. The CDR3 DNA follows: TGTGCCAGCAGTTTAAAGGGAGGGAGAGACGAGCAGTACTTC.

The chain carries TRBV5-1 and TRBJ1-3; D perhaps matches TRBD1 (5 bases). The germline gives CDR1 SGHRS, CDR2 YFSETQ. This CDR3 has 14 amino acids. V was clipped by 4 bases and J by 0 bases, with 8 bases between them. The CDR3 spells CASSQDNSGNTIYF. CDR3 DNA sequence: TGCGCCAGCAGCCAGGACAACTCTGGAAACACCATATATTTT.

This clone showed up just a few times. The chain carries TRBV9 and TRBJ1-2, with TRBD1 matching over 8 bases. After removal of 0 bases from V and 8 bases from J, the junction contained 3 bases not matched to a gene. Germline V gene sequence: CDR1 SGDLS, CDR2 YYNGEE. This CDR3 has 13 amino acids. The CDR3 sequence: CASSVAPGGGYTF. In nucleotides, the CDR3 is TGTGCCAGCAGCGTAGCGCCAGGGGGCGGCTACACCTTC.

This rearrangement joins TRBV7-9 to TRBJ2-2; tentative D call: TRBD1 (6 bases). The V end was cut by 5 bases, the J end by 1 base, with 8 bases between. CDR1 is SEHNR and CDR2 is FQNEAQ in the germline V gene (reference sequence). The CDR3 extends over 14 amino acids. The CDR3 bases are TGTGCCAGCAGCGGGGGCCTGAACACCGGGGAGCTGTTTTTT. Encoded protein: CASSGGLNTGELFF.

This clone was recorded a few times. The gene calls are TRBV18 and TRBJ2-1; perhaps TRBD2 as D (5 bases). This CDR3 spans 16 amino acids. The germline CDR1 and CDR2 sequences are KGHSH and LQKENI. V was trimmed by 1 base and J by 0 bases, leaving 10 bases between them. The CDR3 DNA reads TGTGCCAGCTCACCACTGGCCGGGAACTCCTACAATGAGCAGTTCTTC. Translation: CASSPLAGNSYNEQFF.

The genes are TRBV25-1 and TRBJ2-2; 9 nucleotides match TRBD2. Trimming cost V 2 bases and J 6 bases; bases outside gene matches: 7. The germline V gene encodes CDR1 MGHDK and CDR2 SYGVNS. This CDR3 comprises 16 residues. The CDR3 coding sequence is TGTGCCAGCAGTGAAGTACGCGGGAGGGCAGCCGGGGAGCTGTTTTTT. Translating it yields CASSEVRGRAAGELFF.

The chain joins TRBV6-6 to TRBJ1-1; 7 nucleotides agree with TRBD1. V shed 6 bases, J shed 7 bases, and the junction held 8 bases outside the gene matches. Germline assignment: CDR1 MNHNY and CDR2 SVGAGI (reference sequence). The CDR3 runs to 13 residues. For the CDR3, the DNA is TGTGCCAGCAGGAAACAGGGACAGCGTGAAGCTTTCTTT. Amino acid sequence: CASRKQGQREAFF.

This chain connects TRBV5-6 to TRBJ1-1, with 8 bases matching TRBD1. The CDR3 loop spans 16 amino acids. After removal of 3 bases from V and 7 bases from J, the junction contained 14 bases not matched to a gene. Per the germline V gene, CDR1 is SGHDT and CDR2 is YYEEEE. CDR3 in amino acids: CASSSRGQGSNGEAFF. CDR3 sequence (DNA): TGTGCCAGCAGCTCCAGAGGACAGGGTTCGAACGGTGAAGCTTTCTTT.

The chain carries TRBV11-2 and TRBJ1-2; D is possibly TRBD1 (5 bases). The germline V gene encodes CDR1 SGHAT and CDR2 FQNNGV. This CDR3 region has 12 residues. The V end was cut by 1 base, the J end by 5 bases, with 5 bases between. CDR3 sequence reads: CASSLAGYGYTF. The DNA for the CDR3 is TGTGCCAGCAGCTTAGCAGGGTATGGCTACACCTTC.

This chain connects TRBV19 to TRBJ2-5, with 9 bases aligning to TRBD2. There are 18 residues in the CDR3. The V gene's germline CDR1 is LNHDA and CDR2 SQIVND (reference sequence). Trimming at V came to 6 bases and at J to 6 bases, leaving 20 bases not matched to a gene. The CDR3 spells CASRQTLGLSGSGKTQYF. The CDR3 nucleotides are TGTGCCAGTAGGCAAACTTTAGGTCTTAGCGGGAGCGGAAAGACCCAGTACTTC.

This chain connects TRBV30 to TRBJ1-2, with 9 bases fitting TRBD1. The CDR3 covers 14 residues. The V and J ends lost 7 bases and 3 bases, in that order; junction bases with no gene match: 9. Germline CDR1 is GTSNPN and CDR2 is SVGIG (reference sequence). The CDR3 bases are TGTGCCTTATACCGGGACAGGGAGTACTATGGCTACACCTTC. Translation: CALYRDREYYGYTF.

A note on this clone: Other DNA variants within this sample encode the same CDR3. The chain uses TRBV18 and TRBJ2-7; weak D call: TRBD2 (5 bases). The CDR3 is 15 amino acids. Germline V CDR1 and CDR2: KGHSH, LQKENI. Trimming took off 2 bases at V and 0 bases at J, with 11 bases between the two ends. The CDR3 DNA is TGTGCCAGCTCACCAAAGACGGGGAGCTCCTACGAGCAGTACTTC. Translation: CASSPKTGSSYEQYF.

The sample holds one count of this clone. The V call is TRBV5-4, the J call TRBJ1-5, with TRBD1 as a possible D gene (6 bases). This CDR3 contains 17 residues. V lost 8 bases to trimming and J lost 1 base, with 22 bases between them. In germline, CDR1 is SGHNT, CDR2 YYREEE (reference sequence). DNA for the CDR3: TGTGCCAGTGGGGGACTAAACAGGGAGGGGAGCAATCAGCCCCAGCATTTT. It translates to CASGGLNREGSNQPQHF.

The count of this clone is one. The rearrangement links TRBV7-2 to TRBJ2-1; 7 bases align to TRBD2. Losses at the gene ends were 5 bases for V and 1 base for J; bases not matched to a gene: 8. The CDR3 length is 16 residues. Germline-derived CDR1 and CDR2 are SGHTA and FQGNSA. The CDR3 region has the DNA TGTGCCAGCAGCGGCGGGAGCCCTAGGTCCTACAATGAGCAGTTCTTC. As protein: CASSGGSPRSYNEQFF.

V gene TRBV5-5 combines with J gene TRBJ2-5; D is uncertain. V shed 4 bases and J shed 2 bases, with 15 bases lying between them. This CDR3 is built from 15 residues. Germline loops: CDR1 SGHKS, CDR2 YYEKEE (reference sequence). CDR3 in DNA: TGTGCCAGCAGCCCCTTCTCAGCGATTCAAGAGACCCAGTACTTC. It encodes CASSPFSAIQETQYF. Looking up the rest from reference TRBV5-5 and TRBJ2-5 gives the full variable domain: DAGVTQSPTHLIKTRGQQVTLRCSPISGHKSVSWYQQVLGQGPQFIFQYYEKEERGRGNFPDRFSARQFPNYSSELNVNALLLGDSALYLCASSPFSAIQETQYFGPGTRLLVL.

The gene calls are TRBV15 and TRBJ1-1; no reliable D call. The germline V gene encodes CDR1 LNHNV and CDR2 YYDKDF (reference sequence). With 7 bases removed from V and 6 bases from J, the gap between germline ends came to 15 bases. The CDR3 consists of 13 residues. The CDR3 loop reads CATIGKGTAEAFF. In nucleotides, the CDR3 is TGTGCCACCATCGGGAAGGGTACGGCTGAAGCTTTCTTT.

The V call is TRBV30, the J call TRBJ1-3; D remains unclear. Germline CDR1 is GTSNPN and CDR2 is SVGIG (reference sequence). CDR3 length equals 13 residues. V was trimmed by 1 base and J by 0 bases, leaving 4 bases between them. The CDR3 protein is CAWSAISGNTIYF. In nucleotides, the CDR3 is TGTGCCTGGAGTGCAATCTCTGGAAACACCATATATTTT. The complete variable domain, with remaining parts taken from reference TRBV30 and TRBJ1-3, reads SQTIHQWPATLVQPVGSPLSLECTVEGTSNPNLYWYRQAAGRGLQLLFYSVGIGQISSEVPQNLSASRPQDRQFILSSKKLLLSDSGFYLCAWSAISGNTIYFGEGSWLTVV.

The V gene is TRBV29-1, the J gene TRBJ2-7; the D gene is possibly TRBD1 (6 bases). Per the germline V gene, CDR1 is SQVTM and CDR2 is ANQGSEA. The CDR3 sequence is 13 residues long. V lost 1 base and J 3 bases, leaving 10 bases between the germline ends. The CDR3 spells CSVEVGQNYEQYF. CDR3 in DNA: TGCAGCGTTGAAGTCGGACAGAACTACGAGCAGTACTTC.

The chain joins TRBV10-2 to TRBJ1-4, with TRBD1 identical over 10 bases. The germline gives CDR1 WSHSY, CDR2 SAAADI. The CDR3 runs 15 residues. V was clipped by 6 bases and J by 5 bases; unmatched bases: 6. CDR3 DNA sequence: TGCGCCAGCAGGTCACCGGGACAGGGGAATGAAAAACTGTTTTTT. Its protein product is CASRSPGQGNEKLFF.

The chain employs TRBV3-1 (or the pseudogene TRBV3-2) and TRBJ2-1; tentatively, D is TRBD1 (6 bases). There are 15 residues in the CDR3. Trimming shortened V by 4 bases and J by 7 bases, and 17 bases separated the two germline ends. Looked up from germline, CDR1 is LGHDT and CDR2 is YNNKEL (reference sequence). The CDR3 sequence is CASSRGMGAVNEQFF. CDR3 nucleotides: TGTGCCAGCAGCCGGGGCATGGGGGCAGTAAATGAGCAGTTCTTC.

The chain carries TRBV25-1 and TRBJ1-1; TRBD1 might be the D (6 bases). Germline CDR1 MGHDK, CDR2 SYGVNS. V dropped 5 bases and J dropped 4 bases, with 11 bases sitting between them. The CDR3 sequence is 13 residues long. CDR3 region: CASSIQGSTEAFF. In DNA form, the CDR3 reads TGTGCCAGCAGTATACAGGGAAGCACTGAAGCTTTCTTT.

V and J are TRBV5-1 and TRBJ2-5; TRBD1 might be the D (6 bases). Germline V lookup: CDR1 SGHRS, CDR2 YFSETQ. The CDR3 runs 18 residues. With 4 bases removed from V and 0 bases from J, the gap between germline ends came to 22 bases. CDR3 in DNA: TGCGCCAGCAGCCGTGGGGGCTGGGCGGGTCCGTACCAAGAGACCCAGTACTTC. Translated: CASSRGGWAGPYQETQYF. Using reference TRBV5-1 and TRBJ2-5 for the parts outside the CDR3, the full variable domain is KAGVTQTPRYLIKTRGQQVTLSCSPISGHRSVSWYQQTPGQGLQFLFEYFSETQRNKGNFPGRFSGRQFSNSRSEMNVSTLELGDSALYLCASSRGGWAGPYQETQYFGPGTRLLVL.

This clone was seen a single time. CDR3 DNA: TGTGCCACCAGTGATTTGGGCAGGTCCTCCTACGAGCAGTACTTC. This gives the protein CATSDLGRSSYEQYF. The chain combines TRBV24-1 with TRBJ2-7; D gene unclear. Per germline, CDR1 KGHDR and CDR2 SFDVKD. V gave up 0 bases and J gave up 0 bases, with 8 bases separating them. This CDR3 spans 15 amino acids.

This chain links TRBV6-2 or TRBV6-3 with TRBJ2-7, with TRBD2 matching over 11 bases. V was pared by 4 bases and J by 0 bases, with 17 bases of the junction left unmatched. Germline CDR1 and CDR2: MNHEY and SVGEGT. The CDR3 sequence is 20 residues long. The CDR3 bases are TGTGCCAGCAGTTTTGATCCAGGGGGCGCCGGGACTAGCGGCTCCTACGAGCAGTACTTC. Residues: CASSFDPGGAGTSGSYEQYF.

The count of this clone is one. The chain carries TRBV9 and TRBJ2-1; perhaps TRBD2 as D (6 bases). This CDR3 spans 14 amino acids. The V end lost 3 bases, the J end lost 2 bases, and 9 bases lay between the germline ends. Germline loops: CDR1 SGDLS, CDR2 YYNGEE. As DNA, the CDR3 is TGTGCCAGCAGCGGGGTAGCGGCCTACAATGAGCAGTTCTTC. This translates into CASSGVAAYNEQFF.

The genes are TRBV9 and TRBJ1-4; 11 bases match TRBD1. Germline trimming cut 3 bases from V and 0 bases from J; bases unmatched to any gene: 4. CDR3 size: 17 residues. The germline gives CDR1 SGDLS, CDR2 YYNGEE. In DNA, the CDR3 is TGTGCCAGCAGCGCCAGGACAGGGGGCGCAACTAATGAAAAACTGTTTTTT. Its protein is CASSARTGGATNEKLFF. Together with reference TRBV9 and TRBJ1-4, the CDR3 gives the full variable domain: DSGVTQTPKHLITATGQRVTLRCSPRSGDLSVYWYQQSLDQGLQFLIQYYNGEERAKGNILERFSAQQFPDLHSELNLSSLELGDSALYFCASSARTGGATNEKLFFGSGTQLSVL.